Below, 21 T cell receptor beta chains from the same sample are listed, as sequenced in a study of early T cells in non-severe SARS-CoV-2 infection. TCRdb recomputed calls from the 5' RACE reads with MiXCR, one row per CDR3 protein. Among approximately 47,000 distinct CDR3 sequences listed, 9.4% were seen once. Source: whole blood, taken at baseline. The receptors here all came from an adult who was a healthcare worker with PCR-confirmed SARS-CoV-2 infection or an uninfected control (not recorded which).

The chain is built from TRBV7-2 and TRBJ1-3; no definite D call. The V gene lost 4 bases and the J gene lost 0 bases, with 13 bases spanning the gap. Germline V gene data show CDR1 as SGHTA and CDR2 as FQGNSA. This CDR3 is built from 16 residues. CDR3 protein: CASSSRWTVSGNTIYF. DNA for the CDR3: TGTGCCAGCAGCTCCCGATGGACGGTCTCTGGAAACACCATATATTTT.

This rearrangement joins TRBV6-5 to TRBJ2-3; the D is unclear. The germline CDR1 and CDR2 sequences are MNHEY and SVGAGI. V dropped 0 bases and J dropped 2 bases, with 6 bases sitting between them. CDR3 length: 14 residues. This CDR3 reads CASSYSSVTDTQYF. The CDR3 bases are TGTGCCAGCAGTTACTCCTCAGTCACAGATACGCAGTATTTT.

This clonotype has a count of ten or more. The rearrangement joins TRBV7-9 to TRBJ1-2; D is ambiguous. The length of the CDR3 is 13 residues. CDR1 and CDR2 (germline): SEHNR, FQNEAQ (reference sequence). Trimming cost V 4 bases and J 10 bases, with 16 bases left between them. CDR3 sequence: CASSSQTDIPYTF. CDR3 DNA sequence: TGTGCCAGCAGCTCACAAACTGATATACCCTACACCTTC.

V usage is TRBV6-6 and J usage is TRBJ2-3; 16 positions match TRBD2. Per the germline V gene, CDR1 is MNHNY and CDR2 is SVGAGI (reference sequence). This CDR3 spans 18 amino acids. With V trimmed by 10 bases and J by 0 bases, 10 bases remained unmatched. CDR3 DNA sequence: TGTGCCACTTGCTTGGGACTAGCGGGGGGGCAGAGCACAGATACGCAGTATTTT. This codes for CATCLGLAGGQSTDTQYF.

This clonotype was seen repeatedly, ten times or more. The rearrangement links TRBV2 to TRBJ2-1; D unresolved. The CDR3 has 14 amino acids. Germline V lookup: CDR1 SNHLY, CDR2 FYNNEI. V gave up 4 bases and J gave up 8 bases, with 15 bases separating them. CDR3 sequence: CASSVNEKIDEQFF. DNA of the CDR3: TGTGCCAGCAGTGTGAACGAAAAAATAGATGAGCAGTTCTTC.

This clonotype was picked up many times. V is TRBV11-2 and J is TRBJ2-3, with 10 bases fitting TRBD2. Germline CDR1 is SGHAT and CDR2 is FQNNGV. This CDR3 is 16 amino acids long. V dropped 4 bases and J dropped 1; count of bases not matched to a gene: 5. CDR3 sequence (DNA): TGTGCCAGCAGCTACGAAGCGGGGGGGGGCACAGATACGCAGTATTTT. Translation gives CASSYEAGGGTDTQYF.

This rearrangement joins TRBV4-1 to TRBJ1-1, with 7 positions matching TRBD1. Looked up from germline, CDR1 is MGHRA and CDR2 is YSYEKL. CDR3 size: 16 residues. V dropped 3 bases and J dropped 4; count of bases not matched to a gene: 11. The CDR3 protein is CASSQVGGVIGTEAFF. The DNA of the CDR3 is TGCGCCAGCAGCCAGGTAGGGGGCGTGATTGGCACTGAAGCTTTCTTT.

The chain combines TRBV10-3 with TRBJ2-7; D gene uncertain. Germline loops: CDR1 ENHRY, CDR2 SYGVKD. V dropped 4 bases and J dropped 1 base, with 5 bases sitting between them. The CDR3 length is 12 residues. The DNA for the CDR3 is TGTGCCATCAGTGTAGAGTCCTACGAGCAGTACTTC. It specifies CAISVESYEQYF.

This clonotype has just a few counts. V and J are TRBV7-6 and TRBJ2-5; D possibly corresponds to TRBD2 (6 bases). The CDR3 contains 16 residues. Germline V gene data show CDR1 as SGHVS and CDR2 as FNYEAQ. V lost 1 base and J lost 1, with 13 bases in between. CDR3 region: CASSLVAGYPQETQYF. CDR3 DNA sequence: TGTGCCAGCAGCTTAGTCGCGGGATACCCCCAAGAGACCCAGTACTTC. Using reference TRBV7-6 and TRBJ2-5 for the parts outside the CDR3, the full variable domain is GAGVSQSPRYKVTKRGQDVALRCDPISGHVSLYWYRQALGQGPEFLTYFNYEAQQDKSGLPNDRFSAERPEGSISTLTIQRTEQRDSAMYRCASSLVAGYPQETQYFGPGTRLLVL.

This chain links TRBV29-1 with TRBJ1-1; D might be TRBD1 (6 bases). The CDR3 totals 13 residues. In germline, CDR1 is SQVTM, CDR2 ANQGSEA. Trimming left V 6 bases short and J 4 bases short, with 15 bases between. The CDR3 nucleotides read TGCAGCGTAGTTGGACAGTATTTCACTGAAGCTTTCTTT. Protein product: CSVVGQYFTEAFF.

This clonotype has at least ten counts. The chain couples TRBV4-3 to TRBJ1-6, with 7 bases matching TRBD1. Per the germline V gene, CDR1 is LGHNA and CDR2 is YSLEER. CDR3 length: 14 residues. The V and J ends lost 3 bases and 12 bases, in that order; junction bases with no gene match: 8. CDR3 region: CASSQTGLKLPLHF. CDR3 nucleotide sequence: TGCGCCAGCAGCCAGACAGGGCTGAAGTTACCCCTCCACTTT.

Only one count was recorded for this clonotype. DNA of the CDR3: TGCGCCAGCAGGTTTTGGGGGGACACTGAAGCTTTCTTT. Amino acid sequence: CASRFWGDTEAFF. This chain uses TRBV5-1 with TRBJ1-1; possible D gene TRBD1, 5 bases. The CDR3 runs to 13 residues. The V end was cut by 5 bases, the J end by 3 bases, with 11 bases between. The V gene's germline CDR1 is SGHRS and CDR2 YFSETQ.

This clonotype was counted ten times or more. V and J are TRBV5-6 and TRBJ1-2, with 11 bases matching TRBD1. Per the germline V gene, CDR1 is SGHDT and CDR2 is YYEEEE. There are 15 residues in the CDR3. The J segment lost 7 bases and the V segment lost 3 bases, leaving 8 bases of the junction unmatched. The CDR3 here is CASSYRDRGKSGYTF. The CDR3, as DNA: TGTGCCAGCAGCTACCGGGACAGGGGGAAGAGTGGCTACACCTTC.

The chain carries TRBV7-9 and TRBJ2-3; D is unresolved. The CDR3 runs 12 residues. Trimming stripped 2 bases from V and 8 bases from J, with 8 bases between. Germline CDR1 is SEHNR and CDR2 is FQNEAQ (reference sequence). CDR3 in amino acids: CASSLSESTQYF. As DNA, the CDR3 is TGTGCCAGCAGCTTATCCGAAAGTACGCAGTATTTT.

This clonotype was picked up many times. The CDR3 nucleotides read TGTGCCTGGAGTAGGCAGACCAGCAATCAGCCCCAGCATTTT. This sequence encodes CAWSRQTSNQPQHF. This chain uses TRBV30 with TRBJ1-5; no clear D gene. In germline, CDR1 is GTSNPN, CDR2 SVGIG (reference sequence). V lost 2 bases and J lost 1, with 9 bases in between. The CDR3 spans 14 residues.

The sample holds a few counts of this clonotype. This chain joins TRBV20-1 and TRBJ2-7; no clear D gene. The germline V gene has CDR1 DFQATT and CDR2 SNEGSKA (reference sequence). V lost 3 bases to trimming and J lost 3 bases, with 15 bases between them. There are 14 residues in the CDR3. CDR3 DNA: TGCAGTGCTAGGTCATTGTGGGGTAGCTACGAGCAGTACTTC. This encodes CSARSLWGSYEQYF.

V is TRBV7-9 and J is TRBJ1-5; 8 positions agree with TRBD1. The CDR3 totals 14 residues. Germline CDR1 and CDR2: SEHNR and FQNEAQ (reference sequence). J lost 6 bases, V lost 5 bases, and 6 bases had no gene match. The CDR3 region has the DNA TGTGCCAGCAGCCCCTCAGGGGGCGGTCAGCCCCAGCATTTT. Translated: CASSPSGGGQPQHF.

This clonotype was detected ten times or more. V gene TRBV20-1 combines with J gene TRBJ2-5, with TRBD1 matching 8 bases. Trimming took 7 bases from V and 4 from J; bases not matched to a gene: 8. Germline lookup yields CDR1 DFQATT and CDR2 SNEGSKA (reference sequence). This CDR3 region has 13 residues. The DNA of the CDR3 is TGCAGTGTCGAGAGACAGGGGAGAGAGACCCAGTACTTC. Translated: CSVERQGRETQYF.

This clonotype has only one observation. At one of its ends the junction is not consistent with the germline gene, which may arise from a read error. V is TRBV24-1 and J is TRBJ2-1; 11 nucleotides match TRBD1. The length of the CDR3 is 15 residues. From germline, CDR1 is KGHDR and CDR2 SFDVKD. As DNA, the CDR3 is TGTGCCACCACCCCGGGACAGGGGGAGAACAATGTGCAGTTCTTC. It codes for CATTPGQGENNVQFF.

This clonotype was counted between two and nine times. The genes are TRBV11-2 and TRBJ1-1; no reliable D call. Germline assignment: CDR1 SGHAT and CDR2 FQNNGV. This CDR3 is built from 14 residues. V gave up 0 bases and J gave up 4 bases, with 9 bases separating them. The CDR3 spells CASSLEVFSTEAFF. DNA for the CDR3: TGTGCCAGCAGCTTAGAGGTGTTTTCCACTGAAGCTTTCTTT.

This clonotype was observed at least ten times. In DNA, the CDR3 is TGTGCCAGCAGTGGAGGCGGGGGGGTCGACATTCAGTACTTC. This sequence encodes CASSGGGGVDIQYF. The chain links TRBV2 to TRBJ2-4; 9 nucleotides align to TRBD2. The CDR3 has 14 residues. Germline CDR1 is SNHLY and CDR2 is FYNNEI. J gave up 8 bases and V 4 bases, and 6 bases lay outside the gene matches. The variable domain in full, completed from reference TRBV2 and TRBJ2-4, reads EPEVTQTPSHQVTQMGQEVILRCVPISNHLYFYWYRQILGQKVEFLVSFYNNEISEKSEIFDDQFSVERPDGSNFTLKIRSTKLEDSAMYFCASSGGGGVDIQYFGAGTRLSVL.